This TCR gamma chain is drawn from a study of Vδ1+ human thymocytes (dated by TCRdb to 2016 to 2018). Notes on the research overall: As a data resource, the study described the mRNA-level TRG and TRD CDR3 repertoires found in highly purified Vdelta1+ thymocytes taken from young children. The multiplex-based CDR3 amplicon strategy had previously been validated against 5'RACE-based CDR3 amplicon generation methods.

The CDR3 measures 13 amino acids from cysteine to phenylalanine. This entry keeps only the CDR3 DNA: 39 bases, framed from base 1. For CDR1 and CDR2, the germline V gene lists EGSNGY and YDSYNSKV. From V the trimming removes 4 bases and from J it removes 5 bases, while the gene matches leave 4 bases of the junction unaccounted for. Thymic samples were depleted of alphabeta T cells, then CD3+ TCRVdelta1+ TCRVdelta2- thymocytes were FACS-sorted. The purity of the sorted Vdelta1+ thymocytes fell between roughly 97% and 99.6%. Thymic specimens came from roughly eight paediatric patients undergoing corrective cardiac surgery, aged from about 5 days to 17 months. After the thymic tissue was dispersed, mononuclear cells were isolated using a Histopaque-1077 density gradient. For staining, the antibodies used were anti-TCRVdelta1 clone TS8.2, anti-TCRVdelta2 clone B6, anti-CD3 clone HIT3a and anti-TCRalphabeta clone IP26.

This clone was seen only a few times. Its antigen specificity is not known. No quality values exist for individual bases; no much larger clone is one base distant. The sample holds other DNA sequences that translate to the same CDR3. RNA was isolated using the RNeasy mini kit, and reverse transcription was performed with Superscript III. CDR3 amplicons were produced by multiplex PCR using pooled V-gene forward primers and a constant-region reverse primer with Illumina adaptor overhangs. After gel purification, the amplicons were indexed with Nextera index primers during eight to nine additional PCR cycles and then purified using AMPure XP beads. The libraries were sequenced on an Illumina MiSeq using paired-end 250 bp reads, dual indexing and a 20% PhiX spike-in. Processing in the source paper ran as follows. FastQC was used to quality check the reads, while ea-utils fastq-join merged the TRG read pairs. IMGT/HighV-QUEST was used to annotate sequences, retaining only productive sequences with an unambiguous V-gene assignment, and each clonotype was defined by an identical CDR3 sequence. VDJtools 1.1.1, tcR 2.2.3, Treemap and vegan Shannon diversity in R 3.4.4 were used for downstream analysis. For TCRdb, the public reads were processed anew by CATT, and duplicate DNA sequences were folded into one row. These V and J calls rely on TCRdb rather than the paper's analysis. In this sample the table shows some 37,000 gamma-chain clones, about 19% of which occur a single time. The ten largest clones take up 1.5% to 2% of the sample.

The full study reports these points: The thymic TRG and TRD repertoires appeared highly polyclonal, with Gaussian CDR3 length distributions, in contrast to the oligoclonal repertoires of peripheral blood. The authors advised highly purified populations and single-cell validation, since unexpected Vdelta2 sequences could cause misinterpretation of bulk repertoire data. Because no clustering by age or sex was seen, donors were not stratified by age or sex in the analyses. Donors shared many TRG clonotypes (up to about 6.9x10^3), but TRD repertoires were essentially private, with at most 116 shared. Despite high sort purity, around 20% of thymic TRD sequences were Vdelta2 (and few Vdelta3), unlike peripheral blood Vdelta1+ controls.

The rearrangement combines TRGV2 with TRGJP2. The TCR comes from a girl under three years old who had congenital heart surgery. The sample consisted of Vdelta1+ gamma-delta thymocytes from the thymus. The sample's cell subset or site, from its label and the paper: FACS-sorted CD3+ TCRalphabeta- TCRVdelta1+ TCRVdelta2- thymocytes. The DNA sequence reads TGTGCCACCTGGGATACGAGTGATTGGATCAAGACGTTT. It specifies CATWDTSDWIKTF.